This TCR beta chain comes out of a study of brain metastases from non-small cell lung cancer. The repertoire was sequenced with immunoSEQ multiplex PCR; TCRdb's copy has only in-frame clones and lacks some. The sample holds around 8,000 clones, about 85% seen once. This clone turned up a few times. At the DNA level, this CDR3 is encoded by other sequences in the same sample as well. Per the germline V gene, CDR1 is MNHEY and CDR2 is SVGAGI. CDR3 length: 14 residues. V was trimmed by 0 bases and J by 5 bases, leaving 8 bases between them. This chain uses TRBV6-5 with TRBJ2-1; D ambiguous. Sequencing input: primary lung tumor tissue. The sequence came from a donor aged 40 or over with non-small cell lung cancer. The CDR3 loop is CASSYSGGHNEQFF. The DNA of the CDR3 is TGTGCCAGCAGTTACTCGGGCGGCCACAATGAGCAGTTCTTC.